Following are 30 T cell receptor beta chains from one sample sequenced in a study of glioma-infiltrating T cells after dendritic cell vaccination. The protocol was immunoSEQ multiplex PCR, while the TCRdb copy is restricted to in-frame clones and leaves out a portion. Among 80,000 to 100,000 clones listed, around three quarters were seen once. The specimen comprised blood, sampled before dendritic cell vaccination. The receptors come from a human donor with glioblastoma.

This chain links TRBV11-2 with TRBJ1-5, with no clear D. Trimming stripped 5 bases from V and 3 bases from J, with 8 bases between. This CDR3 region has 13 residues. CDR1 SGHAT and CDR2 FQNNGV come from the germline V gene. CDR3 in amino acids: CASSLTYNQPQHF. As DNA, the CDR3 is TGTGCCAGCAGCCTTACATACAATCAGCCCCAGCATTTT.

The chain joins TRBV10-1 to TRBJ2-3; possibly TRBD1 for D (6 bases). This CDR3 comprises 14 residues. V lost 4 bases to trimming and J lost 9 bases, with 17 bases between them. In germline, CDR1 is WNHNN, CDR2 SYGVQD (reference sequence). The CDR3 spells CASSVKGTGTTQYF. In DNA, the CDR3 is TGCGCCAGCAGTGTGAAGGGGACCGGGACAACGCAGTATTTT.

This chain joins TRBV6-6 and TRBJ2-5, with TRBD2 identical over 15 bases. J was trimmed by 5 bases and V by 7 bases; bases with no gene match: 5. The CDR3 totals 15 residues. Per the germline V gene, CDR1 is MNHNY and CDR2 is SVGAGI (reference sequence). The CDR3 protein is CASTRTSGRAETQYF. DNA for the CDR3: TGTGCCAGCACCAGGACTAGCGGGAGGGCGGAGACCCAGTACTTC.

The table lists this clone with many counts. The gene calls are TRBV10-3 and TRBJ1-2; tentatively, D is TRBD1 (5 bases). V lost 4 bases and J lost 4, with 13 bases in between. Germline V gene data show CDR1 as ENHRY and CDR2 as SYGVKD. This CDR3 contains 14 residues. This CDR3 reads CAISGQGEPYGYTF. The CDR3 region has the DNA TGTGCCATCAGTGGCCAGGGTGAACCCTATGGCTACACCTTC.

The V call is TRBV28, the J call TRBJ2-1; 11 bases match TRBD2. The CDR3 loop spans 16 amino acids. The germline V gene encodes CDR1 MDHEN and CDR2 SYDVKM. The ends lost 7 bases at V and 7 bases at J; junction bases unmatched: 12. This CDR3 reads CASTPLAGGPKNEQFF. CDR3 nucleotide sequence: TGTGCCAGCACGCCCTTAGCGGGAGGGCCGAAGAATGAGCAGTTCTTC.

The V call is TRBV5-4, the J call TRBJ2-7; no firm D call. Trimming removed 1 base from V and 3 bases from J, with 5 bases in between. The CDR3 is 12 amino acids. CDR1 and CDR2 (germline): SGHNT, YYREEE (reference sequence). The CDR3: CASSLNHYEQYF. The CDR3 coding sequence is TGTGCCAGCAGCTTGAATCACTACGAGCAGTACTTC.

V is TRBV5-4 and J is TRBJ2-4; weak D call: TRBD1 (6 bases). Germline V CDR1 and CDR2: SGHNT, YYREEE (reference sequence). V was cut by 0 bases and J by 2 bases, with 12 bases left in between. This CDR3 is built from 16 residues. CDR3: CASSLEGVRSKNIQYF. The CDR3 nucleotides read TGTGCCAGCAGCTTGGAGGGGGTTCGGTCCAAAAACATTCAGTACTTC.

The rearrangement links TRBV19 to TRBJ2-2; 11 bases fit TRBD2. With 10 bases clipped from V and 5 bases from J, the junction kept 9 bases outside the gene matches. Germline lookup yields CDR1 LNHDA and CDR2 SQIVND (reference sequence). This CDR3 has 15 amino acids. The CDR3 loop is CAIPRLAGNTGELFF. CDR3 coding DNA: TGTGCCATACCCAGACTAGCGGGAAATACCGGGGAGCTGTTTTTT.

The genes are TRBV27 and TRBJ2-7, with 9 bases fitting TRBD2. The CDR3 covers 12 residues. V lost 5 bases, J lost 12 bases, and 8 bases stayed unmatched. CDR1 MNHEY and CDR2 SMNVEV come from the germline V gene (reference sequence). This CDR3 reads CASSTLAGGLYF. DNA for the CDR3: TGTGCCAGCAGTACCTTGGCGGGAGGGCTGTACTTC.

Turning to this clone: The sample contains more than one DNA sequence encoding this CDR3. The V and J genes are TRBV9 and TRBJ1-5; 8 bases map to TRBD1. From germline, CDR1 is SGDLS and CDR2 YYNGEE. Trimming took 3 bases from V and 3 from J; bases not matched to a gene: 5. The CDR3 totals 15 residues. CDR3 residues: CASSETGDPNQPQHF. The DNA for the CDR3 is TGTGCCAGCAGCGAGACAGGGGACCCCAATCAGCCCCAGCATTTT.

This chain links TRBV4-2 with TRBJ1-1; TRBD1 might be the D (6 bases). Germline lookup yields CDR1 LGHNA and CDR2 YNFKEQ. The CDR3 contains 15 residues. The V and J ends lost 0 bases and 7 bases respectively, with 15 bases between them. In nucleotides, the CDR3 is TGTGCCAGCAGCCAAGAGGAACAGGGAGTAGGTGAAGCTTTCTTT. Translation: CASSQEEQGVGEAFF.

The V call is TRBV4-1, the J call TRBJ2-7; D is possibly TRBD2 (5 bases). The CDR3 consists of 16 residues. V was trimmed by 1 base and J by 5 bases, leaving 18 bases between them. Germline assignment: CDR1 MGHRA and CDR2 YSYEKL. Written as DNA, the CDR3 is TGCGCCAGCAGCCAAGTTCAAGCGGCAAGGATCCACGAGCAGTACTTC. Its translation: CASSQVQAARIHEQYF.

The gene calls are TRBV19 and TRBJ1-2; 8 positions agree with TRBD1. This CDR3 is 14 amino acids long. CDR1 is LNHDA, CDR2 SQIVND, per germline (reference sequence). V gave up 7 bases and J gave up 4 bases; unmatched junction bases: 8. The CDR3 protein is CASMQGALVYGYTF. CDR3 coding DNA: TGTGCCAGTATGCAGGGGGCCCTGGTCTATGGCTACACCTTC.

The chain joins TRBV5-1 to TRBJ2-7; 8 bases are shared with TRBD1. Germline lookup yields CDR1 SGHRS and CDR2 YFSETQ. This CDR3 is built from 14 residues. J was trimmed by 1 base and V by 6 bases; bases with no gene match: 6. The CDR3 reads CASNQGASSYEQYF. The CDR3 DNA sequence: TGCGCCAGCAACCAGGGGGCATCATCCTACGAGCAGTACTTC. The full variable domain, its missing parts supplied by reference TRBV5-1 and TRBJ2-7, is KAGVTQTPRYLIKTRGQQVTLSCSPISGHRSVSWYQQTPGQGLQFLFEYFSETQRNKGNFPGRFSGRQFSNSRSEMNVSTLELGDSALYLCASNQGASSYEQYFGPGTRLTVT.

The J gene is TRBJ2-7, the V gene TRBV2, with TRBD1 identical over 7 bases. CDR1 SNHLY and CDR2 FYNNEI come from the germline V gene. The V and J ends lost 8 bases and 2 bases, in that order; junction bases with no gene match: 18. There are 17 residues in the CDR3. The CDR3 region is CASAFRYSRQGTYEQYF. CDR3 in DNA: TGTGCCAGCGCCTTTCGCTACTCCCGACAGGGTACCTACGAGCAGTACTTC.

This chain links TRBV7-3 with TRBJ2-1, with 8 nucleotides matching TRBD2. The CDR3 extends over 15 amino acids. V lost 2 bases to trimming and J lost 3 bases; unmatched junction nucleotides: 3. Germline-derived CDR1 and CDR2 are SGHTA and FQGTGA. CDR3 bases: TGTGCCAGCAGCTTACAAGCGGGGGACTACAATGAGCAGTTCTTC. Protein product: CASSLQAGDYNEQFF.

This clone was counted only a few times. J is TRBJ1-1 and V is TRBV28; the D is unclear. Per germline, CDR1 MDHEN and CDR2 SYDVKM. Trimming shortened V by 6 bases and J by 1 base, and 18 bases separated the two germline ends. The length of the CDR3 is 16 residues. CDR3: CASSTRRRWRNTEAFF. CDR3 nucleotide sequence: TGTGCCAGCAGCACGAGGAGGAGGTGGCGGAACACTGAAGCTTTCTTT.

The V and J genes are TRBV7-9 and TRBJ2-5, with a tentative D call TRBD1 (6 bases). This CDR3 region has 14 residues. Germline CDR1 SEHNR, CDR2 FQNEAQ (reference sequence). V lost 2 bases to trimming and J lost 3 bases, with 10 bases between them. This CDR3 reads CASSLSTGEETQYF. Written as DNA, the CDR3 is TGTGCCAGCAGCTTATCGACAGGAGAAGAGACCCAGTACTTC.

The genes are TRBV7-2 and TRBJ2-5; possibly TRBD2 for D (5 bases). V was cut by 2 bases and J by 2 bases, with 18 bases left in between. This CDR3 contains 17 residues. Germline V gene data show CDR1 as SGHTA and CDR2 as FQGNSA. This CDR3 is CASSLIFSRVGQETQYF. CDR3 sequence (DNA): TGTGCCAGCAGCTTAATCTTTTCGCGGGTAGGGCAAGAGACCCAGTACTTC.

The chain joins TRBV19 to TRBJ2-5, with 9 bases lining up with TRBD2. V shed 4 bases and J 6 bases; nucleotides not matched to a gene: 3. This CDR3 region has 13 residues. Germline CDR1 LNHDA, CDR2 SQIVND (reference sequence). Written as DNA, the CDR3 is TGTGCCAGTAGTAGCGGGGGGGCTAAGACCCAGTACTTC. As protein: CASSSGGAKTQYF.

The chain carries TRBV5-6 and TRBJ1-1, with D possibly TRBD1 on 5 matching bases. The germline CDR1 and CDR2 sequences are SGHDT and YYEEEE. CDR3 size: 12 residues. The V end was cut by 2 bases, the J end by 10 bases, with 12 bases between. CDR3 residues: CASSFAGTRAFF. CDR3 nucleotide sequence: TGTGCCAGCAGCTTCGCCGGGACTAGAGCTTTCTTT.

This chain uses TRBV28 with TRBJ1-1, with 8 nucleotides matching TRBD1. Germline V gene data show CDR1 as MDHEN and CDR2 as SYDVKM. The CDR3 spans 16 residues. V lost 6 bases and J lost 0; bases outside the gene matches: 9. The CDR3 DNA follows: TGTGCCAGCAGCCCCTCGGGACAGGTAATGAACACTGAAGCTTTCTTT. Its protein is CASSPSGQVMNTEAFF. Full variable domain (rest looked up from reference TRBV28 and TRBJ1-1): DVKVTQSSRYLVKRTGEKVFLECVQDMDHENMFWYRQDPGLGLRLIYFSYDVKMKEKGDIPEGYSVSREKKERFSLILESASTNQTSMYLCASSPSGQVMNTEAFFGQGTRLTVV.

This clone has a handful of counts. V is TRBV27 and J is TRBJ2-5, with 8 bases that match TRBD1. In germline, CDR1 is MNHEY, CDR2 SMNVEV (reference sequence). CDR3 length equals 13 residues. V gave up 5 bases and J gave up 5 bases; unmatched junction bases: 4. DNA for the CDR3: TGTGCCAGCAGTAGGACAGGGCTCGAGACCCAGTACTTC. Protein: CASSRTGLETQYF.

J is TRBJ1-1 and V is TRBV7-9; maybe TRBD1 (5 bases). Looked up from germline, CDR1 is SEHNR and CDR2 is FQNEAQ (reference sequence). The CDR3 is 15 amino acids. The V and J ends lost 5 bases and 2 bases respectively, with 15 bases between them. The CDR3 spells CASSRGGAGNTEAFF. CDR3 nucleotides: TGTGCCAGCAGCCGCGGGGGAGCAGGTAACACTGAAGCTTTCTTT.

The count of this clone is one. The rearrangement links TRBV5-1 to TRBJ1-2, with D possibly being TRBD1 (6 bases). The V gene's germline CDR1 is SGHRS and CDR2 YFSETQ. CDR3 size: 17 residues. V was shortened by 4 bases and J by 7 bases, with 26 bases between the two germline ends. The CDR3 nucleotides read TGCGCCAGCAGCCCTGGCTTTGGGACACCCTTTGGTGGTGGCTACACCTTC. Translating it yields CASSPGFGTPFGGGYTF.

This clone came up a few times. This sequence joins TRBV28 and TRBJ2-3; D gene unclear. Germline values: CDR1 MDHEN, CDR2 SYDVKM. This CDR3 region has 15 residues. The ends were cut back, 3 bases at V and 0 bases at J, with 10 bases in the middle. The CDR3 sequence is CASSFKISSTDTQYF. CDR3 nucleotides: TGTGCCAGCAGTTTTAAGATAAGCAGCACAGATACGCAGTATTTT.

V is TRBV10-1 and J is TRBJ2-7, with TRBD1 as a possible D gene (5 bases). The CDR3 sequence is 14 residues long. Germline V lookup: CDR1 WNHNN, CDR2 SYGVQD (reference sequence). Trimming left V 0 bases short and J 4 bases short, with 10 bases between. CDR3 loop: CASSESGRTYEQYF. For the CDR3, the DNA is TGCGCCAGCAGTGAGTCGGGGCGAACTTACGAGCAGTACTTC.

The chain is built from TRBV6-5 and TRBJ1-5; D gene ambiguous. This CDR3 is built from 12 residues. The germline V gene has CDR1 MNHEY and CDR2 SVGAGI. The V end lost 5 bases, the J end lost 6 bases, and 8 bases lay between the germline ends. The CDR3 loop reads CASSVWAQPQHF. The CDR3, as DNA: TGTGCCAGCAGTGTATGGGCTCAGCCCCAGCATTTT.

This sequence joins TRBV5-1 and TRBJ2-6; TRBD2 matches at 7 bases. CDR1 is SGHRS, CDR2 YFSETQ, per germline. The ends lost 4 bases at V and 2 bases at J; junction bases unmatched: 3. This CDR3 comprises 15 residues. This CDR3 is CASSRGDAGANVLTF. The DNA of the CDR3 is TGCGCCAGCAGCCGGGGGGACGCTGGGGCCAACGTCCTGACTTTC.

This clone appeared a single time. J is TRBJ2-2 and V is TRBV6-6, with 7 nucleotides matching TRBD1. Germline CDR1 MNHNY, CDR2 SVGAGI (reference sequence). After removal of 6 bases from V and 6 bases from J, the junction contained 7 bases not matched to a gene. The CDR3 contains 14 residues. CDR3 residues: CASSKQGIAGELFF. DNA for the CDR3: TGTGCCAGCAGCAAACAGGGGATCGCCGGGGAGCTGTTTTTT.